Many counts were recorded for the clone carrying this TCR beta chain. Its antigen remains unknown. These data are taken from a study of T cells in Graves' hyperthyroidism and ophthalmopathy. Study-level background: Before treatment of any kind, peripheral blood was taken at initial diagnosis. Study-wide results and limits: Ophthalmopathy onset followed model prediction by a median around 6.6 months.

RNA transcripts were the template for amplifying TCR beta CDR3 regions. The TCR CDR3 was amplified in a first-round RT-PCR using the HTBI primer set. One entry per CDR3 protein results from TCRdb running MiXCR on the multiplex PCR reads. The repertoire has more than 300,000 distinct CDR3 sequences, about 15% of them found once; the top ten carry around 20%. The CDR3 covers 14 residues. CDR1 and CDR2 (germline): GTSNPN, SVGIG (reference sequence). V gave up 1 base and J gave up 5 bases; unmatched junction bases: 4. V usage is TRBV30 and J usage is TRBJ2-5; TRBD1 matches at 10 bases. This TCR was recovered from a woman aged 25 to 39 with Graves' ophthalmopathy. The material sequenced was blood. The CDR3 loop reads CAWSDGTGAETQYF. The CDR3 nucleotides are TGTGCCTGGAGTGACGGGACAGGGGCGGAGACCCAGTACTTC.